The rows below give T cell receptor beta chains drawn from one sample of a study of blood T cell repertoires in COVID-19. TCRdb keeps only in-frame clones here, not all; method: immunoSEQ multiplex PCR. Here the sample spans 150,000 to 200,000 clones, 80% to 90% being singletons. The sequencing sample was made of peripheral blood. Receptors were obtained from a man aged 45-65 years with active or convalescent COVID-19. Each CDR3 is given with its conserved first and last residue. The D gene is left open where the match is weak. Clone size, where shown, is once, few, many, or a class for clones that have expanded.

clone size: NA; J gene: TRBJ2-2; D gene: TRBD1; V gene: TRBV4-3; CDR3 DNA: TGCGCCAGCAGCCAAGAGGGACAGGGGGCAAGGACCGGGGAGCTGTTTTTT; CDR3 protein: CASSQEGQGARTGELFF
clone size: NA; J gene: TRBJ1-2; D gene: NA; V gene: TRBV25-1; CDR3 DNA: TGTGCCAGCCCAGCCGACGACAGTGGCTACACCTTC; CDR3 protein: CASPADDSGYTF
clone size: NA; J gene: TRBJ1-2; D gene: TRBD1; V gene: TRBV7-9; CDR3 DNA: TGTGCCAGCAGCCAGGGGGGACAGGAGACTTTTAACTATGGCTACACCTTC; CDR3 protein: CASSQGGQETFNYGYTF
clone size: NA; J gene: TRBJ2-3; D gene: NA; V gene: TRBV12-3/TRBV12-4; CDR3 DNA: TGTGCCAGCAGTTCGGTGGCAGATACGCAGTATTTT; CDR3 protein: CASSSVADTQYF
clone size: once; J gene: TRBJ2-1; D gene: NA; V gene: TRBV19; CDR3 DNA: TGTGCCAGTAGTCCGGCGGGATACAATGAGCAGTTCTTC; CDR3 protein: CASSPAGYNEQFF
clone size: NA; J gene: TRBJ1-1; D gene: NA; V gene: TRBV7-9; CDR3 DNA: TGTGCCAGCAGCTTAGCCCCGACAGGGAACACTGAAGCTTTCTTT; CDR3 protein: CASSLAPTGNTEAFF
clone size: NA; J gene: TRBJ2-1; D gene: TRBD2; V gene: TRBV30; CDR3 DNA: TGTGCCTGCGGGACTAGCGGGAGGGGTGAGCAGTTCTTC; CDR3 protein: CACGTSGRGEQFF
clone size: NA; J gene: TRBJ2-2; D gene: TRBD1; V gene: TRBV9; CDR3 DNA: TGTGCCAGCAGCGTATTGGGACAGGACAACACCGGGGAGCTGTTTTTT; CDR3 protein: CASSVLGQDNTGELFF
clone size: NA; J gene: TRBJ2-7; D gene: NA; V gene: TRBV3-1/TRBV3-2; CDR3 DNA: TGTGCCAGCAGCCAAGATCGCCGGGACAATGTCCAGAGCTCCTACGAGCAGTACTTC; CDR3 protein: CASSQDRRDNVQSSYEQYF
clone size: NA; J gene: TRBJ2-5; D gene: NA; V gene: TRBV12-3/TRBV12-4; CDR3 DNA: TGTGCCAGCAGTTTTCGACAGGAAGAGACCCAGTACTTC; CDR3 protein: CASSFRQEETQYF
clone size: NA; J gene: TRBJ1-1; D gene: NA; V gene: TRBV20-1; CDR3 DNA: TGCAGTGCTAGAAAAGAGATAGAAGCTTTCTTT; CDR3 protein: CSARKEIEAFF
clone size: once; J gene: TRBJ2-7; D gene: TRBD1; V gene: TRBV15; CDR3 DNA: TGTGCCACCAGACAGGGGGTAACTTACGAGCAGTACTTC; CDR3 protein: CATRQGVTYEQYF
clone size: NA; J gene: TRBJ2-7; D gene: TRBD2; V gene: TRBV19; CDR3 DNA: TGTGCCAGTAGTACTCTAGCGGGAGGGGGCCAGGGCGAGCAGTACTTC; CDR3 protein: CASSTLAGGGQGEQYF
clone size: few; J gene: TRBJ1-1; D gene: NA; V gene: TRBV7-3; CDR3 DNA: TGTGCCAGCAGCCTACAGGGTGGGAACACTGAAGCTTTCTTT; CDR3 protein: CASSLQGGNTEAFF
clone size: NA; J gene: TRBJ2-7; D gene: NA; V gene: TRBV6-5; CDR3 DNA: TGTGCCAGCCGCTCGGGTGTCGAGCAGTACTTC; CDR3 protein: CASRSGVEQYF
clone size: NA; J gene: TRBJ2-7; D gene: TRBD1; V gene: TRBV3-1/TRBV3-2; CDR3 DNA: TGTGCCAGCAGCCCCGGGACAGGGTTCGACGAGCAGTACTTC; CDR3 protein: CASSPGTGFDEQYF
clone size: NA; J gene: TRBJ2-1; D gene: NA; V gene: TRBV4-2; CDR3 DNA: TGTGCCAGCAGCCAAGCACCGGGCAATGAGCAGTTCTTC; CDR3 protein: CASSQAPGNEQFF
clone size: NA; J gene: TRBJ1-2; D gene: NA; V gene: TRBV7-9; CDR3 DNA: TGTGCCAGCAGCACATCTAACTATGGCTACACCTTC; CDR3 protein: CASSTSNYGYTF
clone size: NA; J gene: TRBJ2-6; D gene: NA; V gene: TRBV5-1; CDR3 DNA: TGCGCCAGCAGCTTCCGACAGTTCTCTGGGGCCAACGTCCTGACTTTC; CDR3 protein: CASSFRQFSGANVLTF
clone size: NA; J gene: TRBJ1-2; D gene: TRBD1; V gene: TRBV12-3/TRBV12-4; CDR3 DNA: TGTGCCAGCAGCACGGGGACAGTAAGTGGCTACACCTTC; CDR3 protein: CASSTGTVSGYTF
clone size: few; J gene: TRBJ2-7; D gene: NA; V gene: TRBV5-6; CDR3 DNA: TGTGCCAGCAGCTTGGTCGGGAGCGACGAGCAGTACTTC; CDR3 protein: CASSLVGSDEQYF
clone size: NA; J gene: TRBJ1-1; D gene: NA; V gene: TRBV4-1; CDR3 DNA: TGCGCCAGCAGCCACCTAGGGGTGAACACTGAAGCTTTCTTT; CDR3 protein: CASSHLGVNTEAFF
clone size: NA; J gene: TRBJ2-3; D gene: TRBD2; V gene: TRBV25-1; CDR3 DNA: TGTGCCAGCAGTGACCTAGCGGAACCCACAGATACGCAGTATTTT; CDR3 protein: CASSDLAEPTDTQYF
clone size: NA; J gene: TRBJ2-1; D gene: TRBD2; V gene: TRBV15; CDR3 DNA: TGTGCCACCAGCAGAGAGAGTCTAGCGGGAGGGATCCAGTTCTTC; CDR3 protein: CATSRESLAGGIQFF
clone size: NA; J gene: TRBJ2-7; D gene: TRBD1; V gene: TRBV24-1; CDR3 DNA: TGTGCCACCAGTGAGCCGGGACAGGGGACGCACGAGCAGTACTTC; CDR3 protein: CATSEPGQGTHEQYF
clone size: NA; J gene: TRBJ1-1; D gene: NA; V gene: TRBV5-4; CDR3 DNA: TGTGCCAGCAGCTTGGTAGATATGAACACTGAAGCTTTCTTT; CDR3 protein: CASSLVDMNTEAFF
clone size: NA; J gene: TRBJ1-1; D gene: TRBD1; V gene: TRBV5-5; CDR3 DNA: TGTGCCAGCAGAGGGGACAGTCGGCCTGAAGCTTTCTTT; CDR3 protein: CASRGDSRPEAFF
clone size: NA; J gene: TRBJ2-1; D gene: NA; V gene: TRBV7-9; CDR3 DNA: TGTGCCAGCAGCTTAGGAGGGAAGGGTGAGCAGTTCTTC; CDR3 protein: CASSLGGKGEQFF
clone size: NA; J gene: TRBJ1-4; D gene: NA; V gene: TRBV19; CDR3 DNA: TGTGCCAGCGCAGGGCAGAATAATGAAAAACTGTTTTTT; CDR3 protein: CASAGQNNEKLFF
clone size: NA; J gene: TRBJ2-5; D gene: NA; V gene: TRBV12-3/TRBV12-4; CDR3 DNA: TGTGCCAGCAGTTTACGGGGTAAAGAGACCCAGTACTTC; CDR3 protein: CASSLRGKETQYF
clone size: NA; J gene: TRBJ2-5; D gene: TRBD1; V gene: TRBV18; CDR3 DNA: TGTGCCAGCTCATCCCCTTCGGACAGGGGGCGAGAGACCCAGTACTTC; CDR3 protein: CASSSPSDRGRETQYF
clone size: NA; J gene: TRBJ1-1; D gene: NA; V gene: TRBV7-6; CDR3 DNA: TGTGCCAGCAGCTTGGTAGGGGGAGTAAACACTGAAGCTTTCTTT; CDR3 protein: CASSLVGGVNTEAFF
clone size: NA; J gene: TRBJ2-7; D gene: NA; V gene: TRBV21-1; CDR3 DNA: TGTGCCAGCAGCAAAGTGATAGCAGGGAGGGTTGTCTACGAGCAGTACTTC; CDR3 protein: CASSKVIAGRVVYEQYF
clone size: NA; J gene: TRBJ1-5; D gene: TRBD1; V gene: TRBV9; CDR3 DNA: TGTGCCAGCAGCCCTTCAGGGGGACAGGGGCTTCAGCCCCAGCATTTT; CDR3 protein: CASSPSGGQGLQPQHF
clone size: NA; J gene: TRBJ1-2; D gene: TRBD1; V gene: TRBV28; CDR3 DNA: TGTGCCAGCAGTTTTGAGGGGGCCTCTAACTATGGCTACACCTTC; CDR3 protein: CASSFEGASNYGYTF
clone size: NA; J gene: TRBJ1-6; D gene: TRBD1; V gene: TRBV6-1; CDR3 DNA: TGTGCCAGCAGTGAAGCGGGGACAGGGAATTGGTCACCCCTCCACTTT; CDR3 protein: CASSEAGTGNWSPLHF
clone size: NA; J gene: TRBJ2-1; D gene: TRBD1; V gene: TRBV24-1; CDR3 DNA: TGTGCCACCGCCCCGCAGGGGACAGGGAACTACAATGAGCAGTTCTTC; CDR3 protein: CATAPQGTGNYNEQFF
clone size: NA; J gene: TRBJ1-6; D gene: NA; V gene: TRBV6-5; CDR3 DNA: TGTGCCAGCAGTTACTCTTGGCGGGGTAATTCACCCCTCCACTTT; CDR3 protein: CASSYSWRGNSPLHF
clone size: NA; J gene: TRBJ2-3; D gene: TRBD2; V gene: TRBV9; CDR3 DNA: TGTGCCAGCAGCCCCGACATGGCGGGGGGCACAGATACGCAGTATTTT; CDR3 protein: CASSPDMAGGTDTQYF
clone size: few; J gene: TRBJ2-1; D gene: NA; V gene: TRBV9; CDR3 DNA: TGTGCCAGCAGCTTCCCAACCCGTGGAGGGGACAATGAGCAGTTCTTC; CDR3 protein: CASSFPTRGGDNEQFF
clone size: NA; J gene: TRBJ2-2; D gene: TRBD2; V gene: TRBV25-1; CDR3 DNA: TGTGCCAGCAGTGGGCGGGGGAGTCAACGGGAGCTGTTTTTT; CDR3 protein: CASSGRGSQRELFF
clone size: few; J gene: TRBJ1-1; D gene: NA; V gene: TRBV30; CDR3 DNA: TGTGCCTGGAGTGGGGGGCGAAACACTGAAGCTTTCTTT; CDR3 protein: CAWSGGRNTEAFF
clone size: once; J gene: TRBJ1-1; D gene: NA; V gene: TRBV5-1; CDR3 DNA: TGCGCCAGCAGCTTGGAGGGACACACAATGAACACTGAAGCTTTCTTT; CDR3 protein: CASSLEGHTMNTEAFF
clone size: NA; J gene: TRBJ2-7; D gene: TRBD1; V gene: TRBV6-5; CDR3 DNA: TGTGCCAGCAAAGCCGGGGACAGGGCCGGCGAGCAGTACTTC; CDR3 protein: CASKAGDRAGEQYF
clone size: few; J gene: TRBJ1-1; D gene: TRBD1; V gene: TRBV3-1/TRBV3-2; CDR3 DNA: TGTGCCAGCCTTGACAGGGGCGGCACTGAAGCTTTCTTT; CDR3 protein: CASLDRGGTEAFF
clone size: NA; J gene: TRBJ2-6; D gene: NA; V gene: TRBV7-2; CDR3 DNA: TGTGCCAGCAGCTTAAGGCAGGCATCTTTCTCTGGGGCCAACGTCCTGACTTTC; CDR3 protein: CASSLRQASFSGANVLTF